Included here is one T cell receptor (beta chain) sequence, with context. Its antigen is undetermined. Germline V CDR1 and CDR2: SGHVS, FNYEAQ. The CDR3 is made up of 13 amino acids. With 4 bases removed from V and 4 bases from J, the gap between germline ends came to 9 bases. The source of the sample is a study of cytomegalovirus exposure and HLA in healthy donors. General study findings and limits: Researchers counted over 150 TCR beta chains as cytomegalovirus-associated. Later analysis indicated greater clonal expansion among HLA-associated TCR beta chains than among equally common other chains. An assumption of roughly uniform sequencing depth across donors underlay the presence/absence analyses.

60 Vbeta and 13 Jbeta primers were used in PCR. Clones were sequenced by immunoSEQ multiplex PCR, and TCRdb holds only the in-frame ones, with some missing. The sample lists approximately 80,000 clones, 55% to 70% seen once, with 15% in the top ten. V is TRBV7-6 and J is TRBJ2-3, with D hard to call. The sequence was obtained from a woman aged 40 to 50 in good health and CMV-seropositive. The sequencing input was PBMCs. The CDR3 nucleotides are TGTGCCAGCAGCTCCTGGGCGTCAGATACGCAGTATTTT. As protein: CASSSWASDTQYF.